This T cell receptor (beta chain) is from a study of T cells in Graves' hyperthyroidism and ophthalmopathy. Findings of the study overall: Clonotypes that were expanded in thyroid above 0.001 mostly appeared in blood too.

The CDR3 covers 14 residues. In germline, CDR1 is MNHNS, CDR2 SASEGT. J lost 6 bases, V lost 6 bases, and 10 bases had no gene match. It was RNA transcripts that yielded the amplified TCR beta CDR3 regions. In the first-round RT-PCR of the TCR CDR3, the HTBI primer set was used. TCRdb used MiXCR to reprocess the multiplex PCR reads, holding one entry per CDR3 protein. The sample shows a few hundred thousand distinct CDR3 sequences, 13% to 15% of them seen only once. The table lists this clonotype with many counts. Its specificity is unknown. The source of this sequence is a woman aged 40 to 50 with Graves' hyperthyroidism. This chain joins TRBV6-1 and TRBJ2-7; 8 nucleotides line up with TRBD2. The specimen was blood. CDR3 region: CASSRGGAGLEQYF. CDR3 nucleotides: TGTGCCAGCAGCCGGGGGGGCGCAGGTCTCGAGCAGTACTTC.